The clone carrying this T cell receptor (beta chain) has only a few counts. At one end the junction does not follow the germline gene, possibly because of a read error. CDR3 size: 15 residues. CDR1 and CDR2 from the germline V gene are MNHEY and SMNVEV (reference sequence). The source of the sample is a study of metastatic and nonmetastatic thyroid tumors. MiXCR re-clonotyped the PCR reads for TCRdb. The profile covers around 30,000 clones, with roughly 15% appearing a single time and roughly a fifth taken by the ten largest. Each patient went into thyroid surgery without having received any treatment.

This chain links TRBV27 with TRBJ1-3; D is unresolved. Material: blood. The sequence was collected from a male donor with papillary thyroid cancer or a benign thyroid nodule (not recorded which). Some clones in this sample may be carry-over from other donors' samples. The CDR3 sequence is CASSPVSPGGNTIYF. In DNA, the CDR3 is TGTGCCAGCAGTCCAGTCAGCCCCGGCGGAAACACCATATACTTT.